This T cell receptor (beta chain) is from a study of blood T cell repertoires in COVID-19. Study as a whole: Sites in the United States, Italy and Spain provided acute and convalescent COVID-19 samples. T cells, B-cell-depleted T cells, or PBMCs provided the cDNA or gDNA that served as material.

Under the authors' procedure: Estimation of nucleated cell counts was performed using reference gene primer amplification. Assay: immunoSEQ multiplex PCR; the TCRdb copy retains only in-frame clones and omits some. V, J and clone size are taken as reported in that table, and D and trimming were inferred from the DNA itself. The repertoire holds some 400,000 clones, with around nine tenths as singletons. The CDR3 has 12 residues. J was trimmed by 7 bases and V by 8 bases; bases with no gene match: 3. In germline, CDR1 is MNHEY, CDR2 SMNVEV (reference sequence). This clone was seen more than once but under ten times.

What was sequenced was peripheral blood. The chain uses TRBV27 and TRBJ1-5, with 9 nucleotides matching TRBD1. The source is a human donor in a cohort sampled during active COVID-19. Here the CDR3 reads CASRTGDQPQHF. For the CDR3, the DNA is TGTGCCAGCCGGACAGGGGACCAGCCCCAGCATTTT.